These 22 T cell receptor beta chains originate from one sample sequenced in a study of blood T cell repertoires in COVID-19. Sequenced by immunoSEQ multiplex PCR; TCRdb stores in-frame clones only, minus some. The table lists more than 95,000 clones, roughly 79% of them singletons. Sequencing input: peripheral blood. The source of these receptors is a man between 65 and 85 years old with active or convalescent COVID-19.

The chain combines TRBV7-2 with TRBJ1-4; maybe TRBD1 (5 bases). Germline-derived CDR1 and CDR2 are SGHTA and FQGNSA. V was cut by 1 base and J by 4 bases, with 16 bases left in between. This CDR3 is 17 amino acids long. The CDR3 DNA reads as TGTGCCAGCAGCTTAGTGGCAGGGCCGGGAGGTAATGAAAAACTGTTTTTT. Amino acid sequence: CASSLVAGPGGNEKLFF.

CDR3 DNA: TGTGCCAGTAGTTTTCGACAGGGGGCGATCGGCTATGGCTACACCTTC. This gives the protein CASSFRQGAIGYGYTF. The chain couples TRBV19 to TRBJ1-2; TRBD1 matches 10 bases. J gave up 4 bases and V 5 bases, and 10 bases lay outside the gene matches. CDR1 and CDR2 (germline): LNHDA, SQIVND (reference sequence). The CDR3 sequence is 16 residues long. The whole variable domain, filled in from reference TRBV19 and TRBJ1-2, reads DGGITQSPKYLFRKEGQNVTLSCEQNLNHDAMYWYRQDPGQGLRLIYYSQIVNDFQKGDIAEGYSVSREKKESFPLTVTSAQKNPTAFYLCASSFRQGAIGYGYTFGSGTRLTVV.

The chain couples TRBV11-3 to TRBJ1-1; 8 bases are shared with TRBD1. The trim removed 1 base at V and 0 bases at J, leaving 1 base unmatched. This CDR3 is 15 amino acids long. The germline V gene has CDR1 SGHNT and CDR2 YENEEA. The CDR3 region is CASSLGTGMNTEAFF. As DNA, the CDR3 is TGTGCCAGCAGCTTAGGGACAGGGATGAACACTGAAGCTTTCTTT. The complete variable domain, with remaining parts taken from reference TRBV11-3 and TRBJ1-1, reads EAGVVQSPRYKIIEKKQPVAFWCNPISGHNTLYWYLQNLGQGPELLIRYENEEAVDDSQLPKDRFSAERLKGVDSTLKIQPAELGDSAVYLCASSLGTGMNTEAFFGQGTRLTVV.

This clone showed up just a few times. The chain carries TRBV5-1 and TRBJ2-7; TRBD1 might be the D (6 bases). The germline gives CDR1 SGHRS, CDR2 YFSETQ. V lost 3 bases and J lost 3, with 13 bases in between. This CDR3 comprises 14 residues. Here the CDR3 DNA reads TGCGCCAGCAGCTCCGGACAGAACAACTACGAGCAGTACTTC. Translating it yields CASSSGQNNYEQYF.

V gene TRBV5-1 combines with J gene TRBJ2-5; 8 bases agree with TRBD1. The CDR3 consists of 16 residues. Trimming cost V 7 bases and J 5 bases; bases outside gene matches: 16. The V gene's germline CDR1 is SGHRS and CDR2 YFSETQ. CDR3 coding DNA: TGCGCCAGCGGCGGATATACAGGGGGGCCGGCGGAGACCCAGTACTTC. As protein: CASGGYTGGPAETQYF. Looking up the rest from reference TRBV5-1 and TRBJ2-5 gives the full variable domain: KAGVTQTPRYLIKTRGQQVTLSCSPISGHRSVSWYQQTPGQGLQFLFEYFSETQRNKGNFPGRFSGRQFSNSRSEMNVSTLELGDSALYLCASGGYTGGPAETQYFGPGTRLLVL.

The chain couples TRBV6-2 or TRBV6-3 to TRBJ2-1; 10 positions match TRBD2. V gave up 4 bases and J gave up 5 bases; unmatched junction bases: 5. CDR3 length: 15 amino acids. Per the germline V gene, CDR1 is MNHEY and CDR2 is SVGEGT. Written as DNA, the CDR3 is TGTGCCAGCAGTTTCTGGGGACTAGCGCACAATGAGCAGTTCTTC. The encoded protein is CASSFWGLAHNEQFF.

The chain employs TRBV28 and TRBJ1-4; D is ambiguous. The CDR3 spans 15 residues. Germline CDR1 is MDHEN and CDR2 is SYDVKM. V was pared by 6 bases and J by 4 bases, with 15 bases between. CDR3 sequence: CASSAGSLNNEKLFF. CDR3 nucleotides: TGTGCCAGCAGCGCGGGTTCGCTCAATAATGAAAAACTGTTTTTT.

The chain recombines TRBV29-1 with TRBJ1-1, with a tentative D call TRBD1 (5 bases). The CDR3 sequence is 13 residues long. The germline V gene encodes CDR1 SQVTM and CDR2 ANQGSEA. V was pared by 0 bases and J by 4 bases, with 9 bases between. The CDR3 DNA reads TGCAGCGTTGAAGAAGGGGCCGGCACTGAAGCTTTCTTT. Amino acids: CSVEEGAGTEAFF. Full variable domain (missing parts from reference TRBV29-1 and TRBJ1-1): SAVISQKPSRDICQRGTSLTIQCQVDSQVTMMFWYRQQPGQSLTLIATANQGSEATYESGFVIDKFPISRPNLTFSTLTVSNMSPEDSSIYLCSVEEGAGTEAFFGQGTRLTVV.

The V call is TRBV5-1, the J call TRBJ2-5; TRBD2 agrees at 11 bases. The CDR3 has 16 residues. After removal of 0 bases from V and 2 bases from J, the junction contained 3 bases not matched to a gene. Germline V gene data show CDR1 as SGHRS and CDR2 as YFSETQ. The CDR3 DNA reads TGCGCCAGCAGCTTGGGAGGGACTAGCGGACAAGAGACCCAGTACTTC. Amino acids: CASSLGGTSGQETQYF.

The CDR3 region has the DNA TGTGCCAGCAGCGTAGGAGGAGGACAGGACAATGAGCAGTTCTTC. It is translated as CASSVGGGQDNEQFF. The genes are TRBV9 and TRBJ2-1; 7 bases align to TRBD1. This CDR3 region has 15 residues. Germline V lookup: CDR1 SGDLS, CDR2 YYNGEE. The V and J ends lost 0 bases and 5 bases, in that order; junction bases with no gene match: 5.

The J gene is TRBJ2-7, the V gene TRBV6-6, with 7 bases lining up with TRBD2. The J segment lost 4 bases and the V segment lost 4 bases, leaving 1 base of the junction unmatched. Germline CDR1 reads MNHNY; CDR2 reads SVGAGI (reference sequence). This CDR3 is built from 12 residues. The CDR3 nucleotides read TGTGCCAGCAGTTTTAGCGGGTACGAGCAGTACTTC. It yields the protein CASSFSGYEQYF.

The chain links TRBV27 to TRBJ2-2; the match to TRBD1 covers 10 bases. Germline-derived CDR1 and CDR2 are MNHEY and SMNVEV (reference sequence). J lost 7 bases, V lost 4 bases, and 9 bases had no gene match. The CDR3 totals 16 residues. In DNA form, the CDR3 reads TGTGCCAGCAGTTCCGACAGGGGGCACAAGGTCGGGGAGCTGTTTTTT. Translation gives CASSSDRGHKVGELFF.

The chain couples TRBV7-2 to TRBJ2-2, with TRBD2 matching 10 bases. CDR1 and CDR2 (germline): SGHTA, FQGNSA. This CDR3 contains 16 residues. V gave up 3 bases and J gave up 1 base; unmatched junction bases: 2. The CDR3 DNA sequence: TGTGCCAGCAGCTTGAGGACTAGCGGGAACACCGGGGAGCTGTTTTTT. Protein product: CASSLRTSGNTGELFF.

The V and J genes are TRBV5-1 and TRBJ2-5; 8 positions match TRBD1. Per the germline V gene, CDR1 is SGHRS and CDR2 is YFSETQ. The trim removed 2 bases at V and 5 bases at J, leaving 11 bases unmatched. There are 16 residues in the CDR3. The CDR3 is CASSLSSGGFGETQYF. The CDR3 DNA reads TGCGCCAGCAGCTTAAGTTCAGGGGGCTTTGGGGAGACCCAGTACTTC.

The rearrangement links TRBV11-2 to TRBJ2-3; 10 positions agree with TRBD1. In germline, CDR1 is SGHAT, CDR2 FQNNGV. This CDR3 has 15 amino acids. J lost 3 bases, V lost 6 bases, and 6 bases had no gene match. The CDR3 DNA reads TGTGCCAGCAGAGAAAAGGGACAGGGGACAGATACGCAGTATTTT. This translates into CASREKGQGTDTQYF.

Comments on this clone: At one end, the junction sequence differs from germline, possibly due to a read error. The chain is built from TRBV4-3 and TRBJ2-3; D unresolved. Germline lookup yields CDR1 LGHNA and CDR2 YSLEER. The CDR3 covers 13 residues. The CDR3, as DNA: TGCCCCAGCAGCCGACTCCTCACAGATACGCAGTATTTT. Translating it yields CPSSRLLTDTQYF.

The CDR3, as DNA: TGTGCCAGCAGTGACCCTGTGCTGGGGGGTACAGATACGCAGTATTTT. Its translation: CASSDPVLGGTDTQYF. The chain employs TRBV25-1 and TRBJ2-3; possible D gene TRBD2, 6 bases. The V end lost 3 bases, the J end lost 3 bases, and 16 bases lay between the germline ends. This CDR3 region has 16 residues. The V gene's germline CDR1 is MGHDK and CDR2 SYGVNS.

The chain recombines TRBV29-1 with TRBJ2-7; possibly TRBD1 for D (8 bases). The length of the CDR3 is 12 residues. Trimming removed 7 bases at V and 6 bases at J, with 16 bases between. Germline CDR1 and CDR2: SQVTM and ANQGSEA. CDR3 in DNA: TGCAGCGGTGGACAGGGAGGGGTCGAGCAGTACTTC. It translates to CSGGQGGVEQYF.

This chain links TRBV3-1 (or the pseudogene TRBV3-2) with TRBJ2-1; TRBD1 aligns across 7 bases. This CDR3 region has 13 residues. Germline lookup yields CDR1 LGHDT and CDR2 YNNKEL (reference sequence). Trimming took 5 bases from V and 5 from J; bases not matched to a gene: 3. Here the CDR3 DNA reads TGTGCCAGCAGCGACAGGGTTGACAATGAGCAGTTCTTC. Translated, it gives CASSDRVDNEQFF.

The DNA of the CDR3 is TGTGCCAGCAGCACGGGGACAGGGAACAATCAGCCCCAGCATTTT. This sequence encodes CASSTGTGNNQPQHF. The V gene is TRBV9, the J gene TRBJ1-5, with 9 positions matching TRBD1. There are 15 residues in the CDR3. Germline CDR1 and CDR2: SGDLS and YYNGEE. The V gene end was trimmed by 4 bases and the J gene end by 3 bases; junction bases not matched to a gene: 5.

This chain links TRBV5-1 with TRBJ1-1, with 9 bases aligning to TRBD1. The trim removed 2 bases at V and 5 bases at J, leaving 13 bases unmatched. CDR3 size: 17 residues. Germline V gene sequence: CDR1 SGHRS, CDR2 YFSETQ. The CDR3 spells CASSFTGQGRLGTEAFF. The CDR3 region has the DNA TGCGCCAGCAGCTTTACGGGACAGGGAAGGTTGGGGACTGAAGCTTTCTTT.

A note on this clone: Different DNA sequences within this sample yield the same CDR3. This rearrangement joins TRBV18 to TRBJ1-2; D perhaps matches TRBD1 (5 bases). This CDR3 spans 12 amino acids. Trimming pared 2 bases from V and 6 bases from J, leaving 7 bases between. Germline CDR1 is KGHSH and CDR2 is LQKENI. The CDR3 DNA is TGTGCCAGCTCACCAAAAGGGGATGGCTACACCTTC. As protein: CASSPKGDGYTF.